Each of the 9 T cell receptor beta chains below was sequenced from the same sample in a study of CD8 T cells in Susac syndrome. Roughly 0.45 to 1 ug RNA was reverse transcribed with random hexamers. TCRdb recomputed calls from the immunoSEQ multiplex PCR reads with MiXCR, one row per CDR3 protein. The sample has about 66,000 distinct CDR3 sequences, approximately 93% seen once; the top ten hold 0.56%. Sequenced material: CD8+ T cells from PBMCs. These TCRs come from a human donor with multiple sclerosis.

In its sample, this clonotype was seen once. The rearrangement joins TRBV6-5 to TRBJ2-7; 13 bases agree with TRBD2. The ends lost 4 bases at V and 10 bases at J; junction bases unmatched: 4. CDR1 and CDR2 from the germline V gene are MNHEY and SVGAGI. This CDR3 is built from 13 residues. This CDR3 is CASSSGTSGIQYF. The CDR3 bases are TGTGCCAGCAGTTCCGGGACTAGCGGGATCCAGTACTTC.

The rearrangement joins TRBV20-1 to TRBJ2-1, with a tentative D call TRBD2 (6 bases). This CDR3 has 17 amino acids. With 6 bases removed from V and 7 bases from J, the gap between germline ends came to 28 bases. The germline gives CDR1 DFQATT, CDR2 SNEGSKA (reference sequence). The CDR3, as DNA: TGCAGTGCCGAGGACCCTCTTGCGCGGGAAAGAATGAATGAGCAGTTCTTC. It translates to CSAEDPLARERMNEQFF.

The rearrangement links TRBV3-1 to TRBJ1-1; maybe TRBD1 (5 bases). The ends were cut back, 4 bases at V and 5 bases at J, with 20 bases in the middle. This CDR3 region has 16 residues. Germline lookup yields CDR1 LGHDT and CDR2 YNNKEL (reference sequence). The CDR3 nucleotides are TGTGCCAGCAGCCGGGTGATTGGTGCAGGGAAGACTGAAGCTTTCTTT. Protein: CASSRVIGAGKTEAFF.

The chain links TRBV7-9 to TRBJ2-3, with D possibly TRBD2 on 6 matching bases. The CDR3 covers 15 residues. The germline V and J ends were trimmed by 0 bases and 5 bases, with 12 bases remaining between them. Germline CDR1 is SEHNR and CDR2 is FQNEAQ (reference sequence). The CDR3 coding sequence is TGTGCCAGCAGCTTAGCCCCGGCTAGCGAAGATACGCAGTATTTT. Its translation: CASSLAPASEDTQYF.

CDR3 DNA: TGTGCCAGGACCTACGAGCAGTACTTC. This codes for CARTYEQYF. V and J are TRBV2 and TRBJ2-7; the D is unclear. CDR1 and CDR2 (germline): SNHLY, FYNNEI. Deletions cut 9 bases from V and 2 bases from J, with 2 bases between. This CDR3 contains 9 residues.

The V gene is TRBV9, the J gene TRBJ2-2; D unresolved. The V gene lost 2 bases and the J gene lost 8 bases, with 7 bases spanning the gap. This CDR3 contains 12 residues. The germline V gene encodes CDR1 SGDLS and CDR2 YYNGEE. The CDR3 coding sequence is TGTGCCAGCAGCGTGGCCCTGGGGGAGCTGTTTTTT. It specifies CASSVALGELFF.

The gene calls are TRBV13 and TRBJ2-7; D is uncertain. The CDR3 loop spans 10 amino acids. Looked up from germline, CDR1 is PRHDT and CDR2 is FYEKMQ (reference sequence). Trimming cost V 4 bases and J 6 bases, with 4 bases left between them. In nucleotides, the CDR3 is TGTGCCAGCAGCTGGAGCGAGCAGTACTTC. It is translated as CASSWSEQYF. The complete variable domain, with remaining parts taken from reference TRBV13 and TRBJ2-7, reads AAGVIQSPRHLIKEKRETATLKCYPIPRHDTVYWYQQGPGQDPQFLISFYEKMQSDKGSIPDRFSAQQFSDYHSELNMSSLELGDSALYFCASSWSEQYFGPGTRLTVT.

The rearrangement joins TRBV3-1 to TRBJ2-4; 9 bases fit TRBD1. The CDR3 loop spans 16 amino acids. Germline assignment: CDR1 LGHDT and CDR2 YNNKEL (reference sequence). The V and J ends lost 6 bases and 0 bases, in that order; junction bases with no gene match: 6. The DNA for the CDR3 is TGTGCCAGCAGTCAGGACAGGGGAGTAGCCAAAAACATTCAGTACTTC. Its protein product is CASSQDRGVAKNIQYF.

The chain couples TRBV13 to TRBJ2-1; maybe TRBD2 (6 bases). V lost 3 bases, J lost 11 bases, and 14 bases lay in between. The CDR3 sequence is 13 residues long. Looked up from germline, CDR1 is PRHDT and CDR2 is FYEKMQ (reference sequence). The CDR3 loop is CASSFGTSPKQFF. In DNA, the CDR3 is TGTGCCAGCAGCTTCGGCACTAGCCCCAAGCAGTTCTTC.